This record looks at one TCR beta chain sequence and its context. Its matching antigen is unknown. The data were obtained in a study of cytomegalovirus exposure and HLA in healthy donors. Notes on the study in general: The authors reported that TCR beta sequences could predict HLA-A and HLA-B alleles. These predictions were accurate for most subjects in the first cohort.

In nominal health when sampled, donors likely had unrecorded immune exposures nonetheless. Germline values: CDR1 MNHNS, CDR2 SASEGT. The CDR3 length is 14 residues. V was cut by 6 bases and J by 8 bases, with 16 bases left in between. The PCR ran on 60 Vbeta and 13 Jbeta primers. Original handling: An analysis that came later counted roughly 80 million unique TCR beta chains, about 10 million shared. Clones were sequenced by immunoSEQ multiplex PCR, and TCRdb holds only the in-frame ones, with some missing. V and J calls and clone size are those listed in that table; D and trimming were worked out from the DNA. The sample lists under 170,000 clones; about four fifths were seen once.

The TCR comes from a man aged 45-65 years in good health and CMV-seropositive. The sequencing input was PBMCs. V usage is TRBV6-1 and J usage is TRBJ1-4, with D maybe TRBD1 (5 bases). Here the CDR3 reads CASRPTPGVEKLFF. CDR3 sequence (DNA): TGTGCCAGCAGGCCTACCCCGGGGGTGGAAAAACTGTTTTTT.